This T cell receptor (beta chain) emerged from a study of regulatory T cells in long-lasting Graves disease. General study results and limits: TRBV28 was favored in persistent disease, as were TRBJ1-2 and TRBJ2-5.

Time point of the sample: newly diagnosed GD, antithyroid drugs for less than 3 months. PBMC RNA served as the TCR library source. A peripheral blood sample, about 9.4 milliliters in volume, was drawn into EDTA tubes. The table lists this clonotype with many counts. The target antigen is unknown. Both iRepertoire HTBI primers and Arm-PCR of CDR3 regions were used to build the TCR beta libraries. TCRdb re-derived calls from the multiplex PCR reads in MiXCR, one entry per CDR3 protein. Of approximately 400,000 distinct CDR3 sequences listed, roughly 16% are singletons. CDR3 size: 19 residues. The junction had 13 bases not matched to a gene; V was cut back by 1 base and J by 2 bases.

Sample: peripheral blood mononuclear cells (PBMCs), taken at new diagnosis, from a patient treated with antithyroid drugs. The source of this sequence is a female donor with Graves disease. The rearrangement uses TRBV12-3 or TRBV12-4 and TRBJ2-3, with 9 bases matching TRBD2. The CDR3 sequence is CASSLDSYSSGATTDTQYF. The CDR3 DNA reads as TGTGCCAGCAGTTTAGACAGTTACTCTAGCGGGGCCACCACAGATACGCAGTATTTT.